Presented here are 3 T cell receptor beta chains from one specimen sequenced in a study of control samples from healthy donors and cancer patients. The protocol was immunoSEQ multiplex PCR, while the TCRdb copy is restricted to in-frame clones and leaves out a portion. The data show fewer than 200,000 clones, with around 93% seen just once and approximately 4% held by the top ten. Sequenced material: blood. The origin of the receptors is a woman aged 60-70 years in good health.

This chain uses TRBV19 with TRBJ1-2; D gene ambiguous. Trimming shortened V by 9 bases and J by 0 bases, and 17 bases separated the two germline ends. Germline values: CDR1 LNHDA, CDR2 SQIVND (reference sequence). The CDR3 totals 15 residues. Here the CDR3 reads CASGSLKGANYGYTF. Here the CDR3 DNA reads TGTGCCAGCGGGTCGCTGAAAGGTGCTAACTATGGCTACACCTTC.

CDR3 protein: CASSLVKGEQFF. The CDR3 bases are TGTGCCAGCAGCTTAGTAAAGGGTGAGCAGTTCTTC. The chain combines TRBV7-9 with TRBJ2-1; the D is unclear. Looked up from germline, CDR1 is SEHNR and CDR2 is FQNEAQ (reference sequence). Trimming pared 1 base from V and 9 bases from J, leaving 7 bases between. CDR3 length: 12 residues.

This rearrangement joins TRBV14 to TRBJ1-6, with D perhaps matching TRBD1 (6 bases). In germline, CDR1 is SGHDN, CDR2 FVKESK. Trimming cost V 6 bases and J 7 bases, with 19 bases left between them. The CDR3 runs 16 residues. The CDR3 bases are TGTGCCAGCAGAGAAACAGGGAGCCCCTTCAATTCACCCCTCCACTTT. Translated, it gives CASRETGSPFNSPLHF.